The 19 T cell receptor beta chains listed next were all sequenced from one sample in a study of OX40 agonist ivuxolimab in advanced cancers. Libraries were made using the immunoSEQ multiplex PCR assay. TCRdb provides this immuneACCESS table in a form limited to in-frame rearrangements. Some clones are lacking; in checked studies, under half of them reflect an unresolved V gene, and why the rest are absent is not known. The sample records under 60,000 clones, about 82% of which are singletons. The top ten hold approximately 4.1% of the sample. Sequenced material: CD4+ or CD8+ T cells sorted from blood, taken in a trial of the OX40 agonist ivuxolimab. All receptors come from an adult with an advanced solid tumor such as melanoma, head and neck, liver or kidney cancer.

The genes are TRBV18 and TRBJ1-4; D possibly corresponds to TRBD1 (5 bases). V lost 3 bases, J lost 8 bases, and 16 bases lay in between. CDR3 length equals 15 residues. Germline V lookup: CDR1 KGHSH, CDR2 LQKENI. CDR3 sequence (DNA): TGTGCCAGCTCACCGGAAACAGGTCTTCTGGAAAAACTGTTTTTT. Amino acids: CASSPETGLLEKLFF.

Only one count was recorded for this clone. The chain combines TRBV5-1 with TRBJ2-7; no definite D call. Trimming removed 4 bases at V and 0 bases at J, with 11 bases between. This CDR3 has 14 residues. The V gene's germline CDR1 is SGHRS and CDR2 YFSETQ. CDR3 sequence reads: CASSPRTYSYEQYF. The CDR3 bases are TGCGCCAGCAGCCCCCGGACGTACTCCTACGAGCAGTACTTC. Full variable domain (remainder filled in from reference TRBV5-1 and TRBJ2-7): KAGVTQTPRYLIKTRGQQVTLSCSPISGHRSVSWYQQTPGQGLQFLFEYFSETQRNKGNFPGRFSGRQFSNSRSEMNVSTLELGDSALYLCASSPRTYSYEQYFGPGTRLTVT.

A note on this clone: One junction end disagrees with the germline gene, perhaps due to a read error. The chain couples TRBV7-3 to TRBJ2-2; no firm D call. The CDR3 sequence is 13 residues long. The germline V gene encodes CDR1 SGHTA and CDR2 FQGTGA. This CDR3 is CASSLTLFGELFF. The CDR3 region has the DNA TGTGCCAGCAGCCTAACACTTTTCGGGGAGCTGTTTTTT.

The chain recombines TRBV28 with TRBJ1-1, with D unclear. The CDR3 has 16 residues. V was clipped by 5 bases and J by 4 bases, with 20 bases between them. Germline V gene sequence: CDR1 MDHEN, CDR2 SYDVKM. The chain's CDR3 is CASSHKFLRRITEAFF. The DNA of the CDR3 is TGTGCCAGCAGTCATAAATTTCTAAGGCGAATCACTGAAGCTTTCTTT.

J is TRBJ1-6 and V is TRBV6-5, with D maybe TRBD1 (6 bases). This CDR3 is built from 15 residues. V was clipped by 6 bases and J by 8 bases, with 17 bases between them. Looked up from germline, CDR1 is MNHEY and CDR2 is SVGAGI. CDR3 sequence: CASRQLRGGDSPLHF. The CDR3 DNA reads TGTGCCAGCAGACAACTAAGAGGGGGGGATTCACCCCTCCACTTT.

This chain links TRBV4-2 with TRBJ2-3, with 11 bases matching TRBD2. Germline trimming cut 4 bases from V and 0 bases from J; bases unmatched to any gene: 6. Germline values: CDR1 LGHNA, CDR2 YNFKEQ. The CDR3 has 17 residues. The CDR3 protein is CASSLGTSGSSTDTQYF. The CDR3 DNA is TGTGCCAGCAGCCTCGGGACTAGCGGATCTAGCACAGATACGCAGTATTTT.

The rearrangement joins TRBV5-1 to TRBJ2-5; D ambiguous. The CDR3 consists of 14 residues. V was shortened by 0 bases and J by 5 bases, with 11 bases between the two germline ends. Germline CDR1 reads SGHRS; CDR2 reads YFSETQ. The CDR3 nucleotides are TGCGCCAGCAGCTTGGGTGGGCACGAGGAGACCCAGTACTTC. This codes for CASSLGGHEETQYF.

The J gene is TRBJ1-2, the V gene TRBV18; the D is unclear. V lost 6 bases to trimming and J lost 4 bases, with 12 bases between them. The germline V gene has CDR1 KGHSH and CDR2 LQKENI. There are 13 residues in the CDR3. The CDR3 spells CASSQDGSYGYTF. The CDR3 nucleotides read TGTGCCAGCTCCCAGGACGGAAGCTATGGCTACACCTTC.

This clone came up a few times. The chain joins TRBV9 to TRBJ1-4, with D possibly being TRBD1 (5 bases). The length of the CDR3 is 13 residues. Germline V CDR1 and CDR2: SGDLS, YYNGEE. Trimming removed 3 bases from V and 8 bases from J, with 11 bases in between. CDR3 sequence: CASSADRGEKLFF. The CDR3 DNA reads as TGTGCCAGCAGCGCAGACAGAGGCGAAAAACTGTTTTTT.

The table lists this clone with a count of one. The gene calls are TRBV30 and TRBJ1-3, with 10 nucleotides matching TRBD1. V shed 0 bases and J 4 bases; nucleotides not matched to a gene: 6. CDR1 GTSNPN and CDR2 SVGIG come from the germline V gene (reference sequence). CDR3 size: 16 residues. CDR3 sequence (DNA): TGTGCCTGGAGTGTCGCCGGGACAGGGGCAGGAAACACCATATATTTT. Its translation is CAWSVAGTGAGNTIYF.

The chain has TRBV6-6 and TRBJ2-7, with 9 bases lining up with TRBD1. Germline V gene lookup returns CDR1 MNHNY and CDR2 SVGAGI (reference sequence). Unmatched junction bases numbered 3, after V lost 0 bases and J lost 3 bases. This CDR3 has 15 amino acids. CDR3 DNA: TGTGCCAGCAGTTACTCGATGGGACAGGGCTACGAGCAGTACTTC. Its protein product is CASSYSMGQGYEQYF.

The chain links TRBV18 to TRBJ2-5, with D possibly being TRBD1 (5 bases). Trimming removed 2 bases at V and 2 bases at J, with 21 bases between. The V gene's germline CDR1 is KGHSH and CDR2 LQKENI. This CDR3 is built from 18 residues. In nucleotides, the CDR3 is TGTGCCAGCTCACCAAGGTCTGGGGTAACAGGAGTACAAGAGACCCAGTACTTC. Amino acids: CASSPRSGVTGVQETQYF.

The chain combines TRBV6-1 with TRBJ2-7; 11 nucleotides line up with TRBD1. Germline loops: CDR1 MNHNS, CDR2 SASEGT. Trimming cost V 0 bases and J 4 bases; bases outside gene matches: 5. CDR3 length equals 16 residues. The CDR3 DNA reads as TGTGCCAGCAGTGAAGCTGGACAGGGGGCTAGGTACGAGCAGTACTTC. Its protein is CASSEAGQGARYEQYF.

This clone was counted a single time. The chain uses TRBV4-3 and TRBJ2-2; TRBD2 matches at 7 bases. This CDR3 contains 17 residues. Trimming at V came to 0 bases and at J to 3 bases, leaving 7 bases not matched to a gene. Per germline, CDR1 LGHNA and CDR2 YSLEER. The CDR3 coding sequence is TGCGCCAGCAGCCAAGAATCGGCTAGCGGCCACACCGGGGAGCTGTTTTTT. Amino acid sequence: CASSQESASGHTGELFF.

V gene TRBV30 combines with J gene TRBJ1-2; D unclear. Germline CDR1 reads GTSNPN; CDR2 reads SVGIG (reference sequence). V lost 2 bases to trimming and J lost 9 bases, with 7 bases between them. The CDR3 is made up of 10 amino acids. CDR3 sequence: CAWSSTRYTF. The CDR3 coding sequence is TGTGCCTGGAGTTCGACTCGCTACACCTTC.

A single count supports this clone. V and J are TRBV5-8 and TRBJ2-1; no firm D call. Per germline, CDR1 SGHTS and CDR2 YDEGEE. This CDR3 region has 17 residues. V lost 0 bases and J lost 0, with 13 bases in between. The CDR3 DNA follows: TGTGCCAGCAGCTTGGTTTCAGCGATGAGCTCCTACAATGAGCAGTTCTTC. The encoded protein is CASSLVSAMSSYNEQFF.

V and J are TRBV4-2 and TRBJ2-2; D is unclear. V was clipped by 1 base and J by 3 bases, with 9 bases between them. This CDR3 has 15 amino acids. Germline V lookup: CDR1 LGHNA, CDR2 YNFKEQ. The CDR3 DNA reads TGTGCCAGCAGCCAAGTCAGAACTTACACCGGGGAGCTGTTTTTT. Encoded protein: CASSQVRTYTGELFF.

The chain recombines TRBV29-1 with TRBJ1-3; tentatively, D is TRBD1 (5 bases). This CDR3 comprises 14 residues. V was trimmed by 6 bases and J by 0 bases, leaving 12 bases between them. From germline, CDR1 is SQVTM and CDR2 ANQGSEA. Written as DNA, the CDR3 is TGCAGCGTGGGGGGGAGCCCCTCTGGAAACACCATATATTTT. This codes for CSVGGSPSGNTIYF.

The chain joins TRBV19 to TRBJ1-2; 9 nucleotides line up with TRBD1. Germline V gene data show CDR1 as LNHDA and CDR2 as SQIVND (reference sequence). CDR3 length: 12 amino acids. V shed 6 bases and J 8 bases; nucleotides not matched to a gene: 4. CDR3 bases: TGTGCCAGTAGAGGGACAGGGTTAGGCTACACCTTC. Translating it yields CASRGTGLGYTF. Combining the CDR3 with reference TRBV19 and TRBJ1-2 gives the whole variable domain DGGITQSPKYLFRKEGQNVTLSCEQNLNHDAMYWYRQDPGQGLRLIYYSQIVNDFQKGDIAEGYSVSREKKESFPLTVTSAQKNPTAFYLCASRGTGLGYTFGSGTRLTVV.